Listed here are 24 T cell receptor beta chains from one sample, sequenced in a study of blood T cell repertoires in COVID-19. TCRdb's copy holds only in-frame clones and misses some; the assay was immunoSEQ multiplex PCR. Of roughly 250,000 clones in the sample, around 85% were seen once. Sequenced: peripheral blood. These receptors were collected from a woman aged 80 or older with acute or convalescent COVID-19.

This clone was seen a few times. The junction departs from germline at one end; a sequencing error may be responsible. V is TRBV12-3 or TRBV12-4 and J is TRBJ2-1, with D maybe TRBD2 (6 bases). The CDR3 has 11 amino acids. The CDR3 loop is CASTLGGLPLF. For the CDR3, the DNA is TGTGCCAGCACCCTCGGGGGACTTCCACTCTTC.

The J gene is TRBJ2-2, the V gene TRBV6-5; the match to TRBD2 covers 11 bases. Unmatched junction bases numbered 4, after V lost 5 bases and J lost 5 bases. Germline V gene sequence: CDR1 MNHEY, CDR2 SVGAGI. The CDR3 consists of 15 residues. The CDR3 DNA reads as TGTGCCAGCAGTCAACTAGCGGGGGAGACCGGGGAGCTGTTTTTT. Protein sequence: CASSQLAGETGELFF.

V and J are TRBV5-4 and TRBJ2-1; the D gene is possibly TRBD1 (6 bases). V lost 4 bases and J 0 bases, leaving 11 bases between the germline ends. Germline CDR1 and CDR2: SGHNT and YYREEE (reference sequence). The CDR3 runs 15 residues. In nucleotides, the CDR3 is TGTGCCAGCAGCAGGGGGACACCCTCCTACAATGAGCAGTTCTTC. Translated: CASSRGTPSYNEQFF.

This chain uses TRBV4-1 with TRBJ2-2; D ambiguous. The CDR3 spans 12 residues. V lost 1 base and J lost 6, with 3 bases in between. Germline V CDR1 and CDR2: MGHRA, YSYEKL. CDR3 region: CASSQVAGELFF. The CDR3 region has the DNA TGCGCCAGCAGCCAAGTCGCCGGGGAGCTGTTTTTT.

The gene calls are TRBV5-1 and TRBJ1-1; 7 bases map to TRBD1. The CDR3 is made up of 14 amino acids. Trimming removed 4 bases from V and 4 bases from J; junction bases left unmatched: 7. Per the germline V gene, CDR1 is SGHRS and CDR2 is YFSETQ. CDR3: CASSARQGGTEAFF. The CDR3 DNA reads TGCGCCAGCAGCGCACGACAGGGTGGCACTGAAGCTTTCTTT.

This clone was recorded a few times. The chain links TRBV11-2 to TRBJ1-1; D unclear. This CDR3 region has 15 residues. Germline values: CDR1 SGHAT, CDR2 FQNNGV. With 5 bases removed from V and 3 bases from J, the gap between germline ends came to 16 bases. CDR3 sequence (DNA): TGTGCCAGCAGCCCCTTAGGAGGATCGGACACTGAAGCTTTCTTT. This encodes CASSPLGGSDTEAFF.

This rearrangement joins TRBV28 to TRBJ2-7, with D possibly matching TRBD1 (6 bases). The CDR3 sequence is 13 residues long. Germline loops: CDR1 MDHEN, CDR2 SYDVKM. V was pared by 4 bases and J by 5 bases, with 12 bases between. Here the CDR3 DNA reads TGTGCCAGCAGTTCAGGACAGCTCGACGAGCAGTACTTC. Its protein is CASSSGQLDEQYF. Full variable domain (remainder filled in from reference TRBV28 and TRBJ2-7): DVKVTQSSRYLVKRTGEKVFLECVQDMDHENMFWYRQDPGLGLRLIYFSYDVKMKEKGDIPEGYSVSREKKERFSLILESASTNQTSMYLCASSSGQLDEQYFGPGTRLTVT.

The chain carries TRBV6-5 and TRBJ1-3; D possibly corresponds to TRBD1 (5 bases). V lost 6 bases and J 0 bases, leaving 9 bases between the germline ends. Germline CDR1 MNHEY, CDR2 SVGAGI. This CDR3 has 14 amino acids. The CDR3 reads CASSREPSGNTIYF. CDR3 DNA sequence: TGTGCCAGCAGCAGGGAACCCTCTGGAAACACCATATATTTT.

This chain links TRBV2 with TRBJ1-6; TRBD1 agrees at 7 bases. Germline V gene data show CDR1 as SNHLY and CDR2 as FYNNEI. The CDR3 runs 15 residues. V dropped 6 bases and J dropped 7; count of bases not matched to a gene: 9. The CDR3: CASSLKTGENSPLHF. The CDR3 DNA reads as TGTGCCAGCAGCCTCAAAACAGGGGAGAATTCACCCCTCCACTTT.

This clone has more than one count but fewer than ten. The V gene is TRBV9, the J gene TRBJ1-6; D is unclear. This CDR3 is built from 16 residues. V was cut by 4 bases and J by 4 bases, with 15 bases left in between. Germline V gene lookup returns CDR1 SGDLS and CDR2 YYNGEE. The CDR3 bases are TGTGCCAGCAGCCCCTCCGGAGTCAATTATAATTCACCCCTCCACTTT. It is translated as CASSPSGVNYNSPLHF.

This clone was observed a single time. The V call is TRBV5-1, the J call TRBJ2-7; 9 positions match TRBD1. The CDR3 runs to 14 residues. The ends lost 9 bases at V and 2 bases at J; junction bases unmatched: 9. The germline V gene has CDR1 SGHRS and CDR2 YFSETQ. The CDR3 loop reads CATSPDRGAYEQYF. CDR3 nucleotides: TGCGCCACCTCCCCTGACAGGGGGGCCTACGAGCAGTACTTC.

The rearrangement links TRBV13 to TRBJ1-2, with 9 bases matching TRBD1. The germline V gene has CDR1 PRHDT and CDR2 FYEKMQ (reference sequence). After removal of 3 bases from V and 4 bases from J, the junction contained 6 bases not matched to a gene. The CDR3 is made up of 15 amino acids. CDR3 coding DNA: TGTGCCAGCAGCTTCCGTAACAGGGGGCTCTATGGCTACACCTTC. Translating it yields CASSFRNRGLYGYTF.

The V call is TRBV6-5, the J call TRBJ1-4; 8 bases map to TRBD1. Germline CDR1 and CDR2: MNHEY and SVGAGI. With V trimmed by 8 bases and J by 3 bases, 5 bases remained unmatched. The CDR3 loop spans 14 amino acids. The CDR3 DNA reads TGTGCCAGCCGAACAGGGGGGGCTAATGAAAAACTGTTTTTT. Protein product: CASRTGGANEKLFF.

The V and J genes are TRBV7-9 and TRBJ1-5, with D perhaps TRBD1 (5 bases). Trimming shortened V by 5 bases and J by 3 bases, and 8 bases separated the two germline ends. This CDR3 is built from 13 residues. Germline V CDR1 and CDR2: SEHNR, FQNEAQ (reference sequence). The CDR3 region has the DNA TGTGCCAGCAGCGAACAGGCCAATCAGCCCCAGCATTTT. Translating gives CASSEQANQPQHF. The entire variable domain, with the rest obtained from reference TRBV7-9 and TRBJ1-5, is as follows: DTGVSQNPRHKITKRGQNVTFRCDPISEHNRLYWYRQTLGQGPEFLTYFQNEAQLEKSRLLSDRFSAERPKGSFSTLEIQRTEQGDSAMYLCASSEQANQPQHFGDGTRLSIL.

The chain combines TRBV6-5 with TRBJ1-5; D is unclear. The ends were cut back, 7 bases at V and 4 bases at J, with 14 bases in the middle. The CDR3 has 14 residues. CDR1 MNHEY and CDR2 SVGAGI come from the germline V gene. CDR3 bases: TGTGCCAGCACCAACTACCACGGAAATCAGCCCCAGCATTTT. Amino acids: CASTNYHGNQPQHF.

This clone has a handful of counts. The genes are TRBV5-1 and TRBJ2-2; 7 bases are shared with TRBD1. The CDR3 contains 15 residues. Germline lookup yields CDR1 SGHRS and CDR2 YFSETQ. Losses at the gene ends were 0 bases for V and 7 bases for J; bases not matched to a gene: 6. The CDR3 spells CASSLGQGGNGELFF. The CDR3 region has the DNA TGCGCCAGCAGCTTGGGACAGGGCGGCAACGGGGAGCTGTTTTTT.

This clone was seen at least ten times. The chain carries TRBV7-9 and TRBJ1-1, with 9 nucleotides matching TRBD1. With 5 bases clipped from V and 5 bases from J, the junction kept 9 bases outside the gene matches. The germline V gene has CDR1 SEHNR and CDR2 FQNEAQ (reference sequence). The CDR3 has 15 amino acids. DNA for the CDR3: TGTGCCAGCAGCAAAGTGGGACAGGGTGATACTGAAGCTTTCTTT. Its translation: CASSKVGQGDTEAFF.

This chain connects TRBV7-3 to TRBJ1-2; D is uncertain. The CDR3 is 14 residues long. V was pared by 3 bases and J by 4 bases, with 12 bases between. Germline CDR1 is SGHTA and CDR2 is FQGTGA. The CDR3 spells CASSLDSAGYGYTF. The CDR3 DNA reads as TGTGCCAGCAGCTTGGACTCTGCGGGCTATGGCTACACCTTC.

The V call is TRBV2, the J call TRBJ2-6; no clear D gene. The V and J ends lost 4 bases and 0 bases respectively, with 10 bases between them. The germline V gene has CDR1 SNHLY and CDR2 FYNNEI. The CDR3 is made up of 16 amino acids. CDR3 DNA sequence: TGTGCCAGCAGTGGTGTCAGGTCCTCTGGGGCCAACGTCCTGACTTTC. Protein sequence: CASSGVRSSGANVLTF.

CDR3 sequence (DNA): TGTGCCAGCAGCTTTACTAGCGGGGTACCGTCCTACGAGCAGTACTTC. Translation: CASSFTSGVPSYEQYF. The rearrangement links TRBV5-6 to TRBJ2-7; 10 bases map to TRBD2. The germline CDR1 and CDR2 sequences are SGHDT and YYEEEE. The CDR3 totals 16 residues. After removal of 2 bases from V and 1 base from J, the junction contained 6 bases not matched to a gene.

The rearrangement uses TRBV4-1 and TRBJ2-1, with TRBD2 matching over 9 bases. This CDR3 has 16 amino acids. The V gene's germline CDR1 is MGHRA and CDR2 YSYEKL. V shed 6 bases, J shed 5 bases, and the junction held 11 bases outside the gene matches. CDR3 protein: CASREGLAGRNNEQFF. In DNA, the CDR3 is TGCGCCAGCAGGGAGGGGCTAGCGGGGAGAAACAATGAGCAGTTCTTC.

The rearrangement links TRBV6-5 to TRBJ2-1, with 8 bases lining up with TRBD1. J was trimmed by 0 bases and V by 6 bases; bases with no gene match: 4. The CDR3 sequence is 15 residues long. CDR1 is MNHEY and CDR2 is SVGAGI in the germline V gene. The CDR3 spells CASSGDRSSYNEQFF. CDR3 sequence (DNA): TGTGCCAGCAGCGGGGACAGGAGCTCCTACAATGAGCAGTTCTTC.

V is TRBV2 and J is TRBJ2-7; weak D call: TRBD1 (5 bases). Per the germline V gene, CDR1 is SNHLY and CDR2 is FYNNEI. This CDR3 comprises 14 residues. Trimming stripped 4 bases from V and 2 bases from J, with 12 bases between. Here the CDR3 DNA reads TGTGCCAGCAGTGTTACAGGTCCCCCCTACGAGCAGTACTTC. Its protein is CASSVTGPPYEQYF.

This clone has more than one count but fewer than ten. V gene TRBV2 combines with J gene TRBJ1-3; 7 bases fit TRBD1. Germline V gene lookup returns CDR1 SNHLY and CDR2 FYNNEI. The CDR3 sequence is 15 residues long. The V segment lost 5 bases and the J segment 0 bases; nucleotides outside the gene matches: 4. The CDR3, as DNA: TGTGCCAGCAGTAAAGGGACAGTCTCTGGAAACACCATATATTTT. This translates into CASSKGTVSGNTIYF.